The TCR beta chain under discussion was sequenced for a study of T cells after yellow fever vaccination. General observations from the study: Researchers report a weaker secondary response that nonetheless peaked faster, day 5 versus 15. CD4 and CD8 compartments shared a small share of clonotypes. Reappearance after the booster was observed for most primary-vaccination clones (roughly 96% CD4, over 70% CD8).

They built TCR cDNA with 5'RACE template switching, a step that put in a universal primer site and UMIs. TCRdb itself ran the 5' RACE reads through MiXCR, one entry per CDR3 protein. Among 50,000 or so distinct CDR3 sequences listed, about 7.4% were seen once. As concerns this clonotype: Its antigen is not known. A much more abundant neighbour one base away suggests this may be a read error.

The CDR3 runs 15 residues. CDR1 SEHNR and CDR2 FQNEAQ come from the germline V gene (reference sequence). The V end lost 3 bases, the J end lost 2 bases, and 13 bases lay between the germline ends. Sequenced here: CD8+ T cells sorted from PBMCs, sampled roughly 15 days after the first yellow fever vaccination. The genes are TRBV7-9 and TRBJ2-5; D uncertain. The clonotype was recovered from a man younger than 30 who received the YFV17D yellow fever vaccine. The CDR3 DNA sequence: TGTGCCAGCAGCTTTTTCCTGGGTCCTCAAGAGACCCAGTACTTC. Residues: CASSFFLGPQETQYF.